A selection of T cell receptor beta chains follows, all from one sample in a study of neoadjuvant anti-PD-1 for oral cavity cancer. The table came from immunoSEQ multiplex PCR; TCRdb's copy has only in-frame clones and leaves some out. The sample includes about 14,000 clones, around 70% of them seen just once. The sample consisted of PBMCs, taken after nivolumab (anti-PD-1) treatment. These TCRs come from a person between 40 and 85 years old with oral cavity squamous cell carcinoma. Both conserved end residues are part of each CDR3. Fields, in order: J gene, clone size, V gene, D gene, CDR3 protein, CDR3 DNA. A D gene is named only where the DNA matches it firmly. Clone size is given for some rows only: seen once, a few or many times, or a class if the clone is expanded.

TRBJ1-1,NA,TRBV15,NA,CATSRGGQGLTEAFF,TGTGCCACCAGCAGAGGAGGGCAGGGGCTGACTGAAGCTTTCTTT
TRBJ1-4,once,TRBV19,NA,CASSILSEKLFF,TGTGCCAGTAGTATCCTATCTGAAAAACTGTTTTTT
TRBJ2-6,few,TRBV7-3,NA,CASSLQGLGANVLTF,TGTGCCAGCAGCTTACAGGGACTCGGGGCCAACGTCCTGACTTTC
TRBJ1-2,NA,TRBV19,TRBD1,CASRLRDRHYGYTF,TGTGCCAGTCGCCTCCGGGACAGGCACTATGGCTACACCTTC
TRBJ2-2,NA,TRBV10-2,TRBD2,CATGGYRFANTGELFF,TGCGCCACCGGGGGGTACAGGTTCGCGAACACCGGGGAGCTGTTTTTT
TRBJ2-5,once,TRBV7-6,TRBD2,CASSWGGYQESQYF,TGTGCCAGCAGCTGGGGGGGATATCAAGAGAGCCAGTACTTC
TRBJ2-1,NA,TRBV10-3,NA,CAISRSLRNEQFF,TGTGCCATCAGCCGTTCACTACGGAATGAGCAGTTCTTC
TRBJ2-1,NA,TRBV7-2,NA,CASSSDRLTYNEQFF,TGTGCCAGCAGCTCAGACAGGTTGACCTACAATGAGCAGTTCTTC
TRBJ1-5,NA,TRBV27,TRBD1,CASSLLSGGYQPQHF,TGTGCCAGCAGTTTATTATCAGGGGGCTATCAGCCCCAGCATTTT
TRBJ2-1,few,TRBV6-1,TRBD2,CASNPTSGYNEQFF,TGTGCCAGCAACCCGACTAGCGGTTACAATGAGCAGTTCTTC
TRBJ2-1,NA,TRBV10-3,NA,CAIGDSSRQFF,TGTGCCATCGGGGACTCCTCCAGGCAGTTCTTC
TRBJ2-2,few,TRBV9,NA,CASSVVPDTGELFF,TGTGCCAGCAGCGTAGTCCCCGACACCGGGGAGCTGTTTTTT
TRBJ2-2,NA,TRBV19,NA,CASSRGTGRGGELFF,TGTGCCAGTAGTAGGGGGACCGGCCGAGGCGGGGAGCTGTTTTTT
TRBJ1-4,once,TRBV12-5,NA,CASGGRFNGGKDEKLFF,TGTGCTAGTGGCGGCCGTTTTAACGGGGGAAAGGACGAAAAACTGTTTTTT
TRBJ2-1,once,TRBV5-1,TRBD2,CASSDSGGVYNEQFF,TGCGCCAGCAGCGATAGCGGGGGGGTTTACAATGAGCAGTTCTTC
TRBJ2-7,once,TRBV4-2,TRBD1,CASSQGQGTYEQYF,TGTGCCAGCAGCCAGGGACAGGGGACCTACGAGCAGTACTTC
TRBJ2-1,once,TRBV5-1,TRBD2,CASSITGTSGRTEQFF,TGCGCCAGCAGCATCACCGGGACTAGCGGGAGAACTGAGCAGTTCTTC
TRBJ2-5,NA,TRBV28,NA,CASSSQGVETQYF,TGTGCCAGCAGTTCACAGGGAGTGGAGACCCAGTACTTC
TRBJ1-3,NA,TRBV6-5,NA,CASSYRSSGNTIYF,TGTGCCAGCAGTTACAGGAGCTCTGGAAACACCATATATTTT
TRBJ1-5,NA,TRBV11-3,NA,CASSGSNQPQHF,TGTGCCAGTTCAGGGAGCAATCAGCCCCAGCATTTT
TRBJ2-5,once,TRBV2,NA,CASSDGRSQETQYF,TGTGCCAGCAGTGACGGCCGGAGCCAAGAGACCCAGTACTTC
TRBJ1-2,NA,TRBV5-1,NA,CASSSGGRGNGYTF,TGCGCCAGCAGCTCGGGAGGGCGGGGGAACGGCTACACCTTC
TRBJ2-2,NA,TRBV15,NA,CATSRGGTGELFF,TGTGCCACCAGCAGAGGGGGCACCGGGGAGCTGTTTTTT
TRBJ1-4,NA,TRBV9,NA,CASSVAGGDYNEKLFF,TGTGCCAGCAGCGTAGCTGGGGGGGATTATAATGAAAAACTGTTTTTT
TRBJ1-3,NA,TRBV4-2,NA,CASSQFWPDNSGNTIYF,TGTGCCAGCAGCCAATTTTGGCCCGATAACTCTGGAAACACCATATATTTT
TRBJ2-3,NA,TRBV19,NA,CASTMASTDTQYF,TGTGCCAGTACTATGGCCAGCACAGATACGCAGTATTTT
TRBJ2-2,few,TRBV7-3,TRBD1,CASSLTGDTGELFF,TGTGCCAGCAGCCTGACAGGGGACACCGGGGAGCTGTTTTTT
TRBJ2-1,NA,TRBV11-2,TRBD2,CASSSPSGRKKFF,TGTGCCAGCAGCAGCCCTAGCGGGAGGAAAAAGTTCTTC
TRBJ1-1,few,TRBV29-1,NA,CSVSLGTLNTEAFF,TGCAGCGTTTCATTAGGGACACTGAACACTGAAGCTTTCTTT
TRBJ2-3,once,TRBV29-1,NA,CSVRESSHFTDTQYF,TGCAGCGTCAGGGAATCGAGCCACTTCACAGATACGCAGTATTTT
TRBJ2-2,few,TRBV5-4,NA,CASSLRAQGTGELFF,TGTGCCAGCAGCTTGAGGGCCCAGGGCACCGGGGAGCTGTTTTTT
TRBJ2-7,NA,TRBV9,NA,CASSVSVSYEQYF,TGTGCCAGCAGCGTAAGCGTATCCTACGAGCAGTACTTC
TRBJ2-1,NA,TRBV28,NA,CASSPRWGRKGGNEQFF,TGTGCCAGCAGTCCCCGGTGGGGCCGCAAGGGCGGCAATGAGCAGTTCTTC
TRBJ2-3,NA,TRBV6-1,TRBD2,CASSASPGLVADTQYF,TGTGCCAGCAGTGCCTCTCCGGGACTAGTTGCAGATACGCAGTATTTT
TRBJ2-7,NA,TRBV29-1,TRBD1,CSVVRGQGSYEQYF,TGCAGCGTTGTCAGGGGACAGGGAAGTTACGAGCAGTACTTC
TRBJ2-6,NA,TRBV11-2,TRBD1,CASSLVGTGFGANVLTF,TGTGCCAGCAGCTTAGTTGGGACAGGCTTTGGGGCCAACGTCCTGACTTTC
TRBJ2-7,few,TRBV7-9,NA,CASSSQDGSSYEQYF,TGTGCCAGCAGCTCCCAAGACGGGAGCTCCTACGAGCAGTACTTC
TRBJ2-3,NA,TRBV9,NA,CASSVQANTDTQYF,TGTGCCAGCAGCGTCCAAGCGAATACGGATACGCAGTATTTT
TRBJ2-1,NA,TRBV30,NA,CAWSVISLKSSYNEQFF,TGTGCCTGGAGTGTCATTTCCCTTAAAAGCTCCTACAATGAGCAGTTCTTC
TRBJ1-5,few,TRBV19,TRBD1,CASSHDPRQGSPLMEPQHF,TGTGCCAGTAGTCACGACCCTCGACAGGGTTCCCCCCTTATGGAGCCCCAGCATTTT
TRBJ1-3,NA,TRBV19,TRBD1,CASSIGTGGILSGNTIYF,TGTGCCAGTAGTATTGGTACAGGGGGCATCTTATCTGGAAACACCATATATTTT
TRBJ2-5,NA,TRBV30,TRBD1,CAWSPGQGGRETQYF,TGTGCCTGGAGTCCGGGACAGGGGGGACGAGAGACCCAGTACTTC
TRBJ1-1,NA,TRBV19,TRBD1,CASSTTGGLEAFF,TGTGCCAGTAGTACCACAGGGGGCCTGGAAGCTTTCTTT
TRBJ2-7,NA,TRBV20-1,TRBD1,CSAGDSYEQYF,TGCAGTGCGGGGGACAGCTACGAGCAGTACTTC
TRBJ2-7,NA,TRBV4-1,NA,CASSQLIQGWTYEQYF,TGCGCCAGCAGCCAACTCATCCAGGGGTGGACCTACGAGCAGTACTTC
TRBJ1-5,NA,TRBV11-2,NA,CASSLGQGRRAQHF,TGTGCCAGCAGCTTAGGCCAGGGAAGAAGGGCCCAGCATTTT
TRBJ1-1,few,TRBV5-1,NA,CASSLGSGVRTNTEAFF,TGCGCCAGCAGCTTGGGGTCAGGGGTACGAACCAACACTGAAGCTTTCTTT
TRBJ2-1,NA,TRBV29-1,NA,CSADNEQFF,TGCAGCGCCGACAATGAGCAGTTCTTC
TRBJ2-1,NA,TRBV7-6,NA,CASSLYGTSEQFF,TGTGCCAGCAGCTTATACGGGACATCCGAGCAGTTCTTC
TRBJ1-1,NA,TRBV7-9,NA,CASSLVQGGTEAFF,TGTGCCAGCAGCTTAGTGCAGGGTGGTACTGAAGCTTTCTTT
TRBJ2-6,NA,TRBV7-8,TRBD1,CASSLARGGAGANVLTF,TGTGCCAGCAGCTTAGCGCGAGGGGGCGCTGGGGCCAACGTCCTGACTTTC
TRBJ1-1,NA,TRBV29-1,NA,CSVETWVTEAFF,TGCAGCGTCGAAACCTGGGTTACTGAAGCTTTCTTT
TRBJ1-5,NA,TRBV19,TRBD1,CASSTDRVGQPQHF,TGTGCCAGTAGTACGGACAGGGTAGGCCAGCCCCAGCATTTT